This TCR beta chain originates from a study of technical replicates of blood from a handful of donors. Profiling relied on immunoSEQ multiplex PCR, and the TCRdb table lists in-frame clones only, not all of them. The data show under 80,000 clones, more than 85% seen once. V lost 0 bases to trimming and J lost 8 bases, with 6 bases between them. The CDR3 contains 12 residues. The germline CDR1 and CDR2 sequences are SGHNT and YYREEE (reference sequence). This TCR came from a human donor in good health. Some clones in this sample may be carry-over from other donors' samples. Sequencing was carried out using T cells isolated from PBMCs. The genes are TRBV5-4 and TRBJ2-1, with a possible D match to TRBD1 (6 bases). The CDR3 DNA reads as TGTGCCAGCAGCTTGGGGACAGATGAGCAGTTCTTC. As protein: CASSLGTDEQFF. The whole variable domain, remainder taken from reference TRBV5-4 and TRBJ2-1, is ETGVTQSPTHLIKTRGQQVTLRCSSQSGHNTVSWYQQALGQGPQFIFQYYREEENGRGNFPPRFSGLQFPNYSSELNVNALELDDSALYLCASSLGTDEQFFGPGTRLTVL.